This entry describes one T cell receptor beta chain. The data are from a study of blood T cell repertoires in COVID-19. Profiled with immunoSEQ multiplex PCR; TCRdb holds only in-frame clones, not every one. This table holds about 200,000 clones, 75% to 85% found once. Germline CDR1 LGHDT, CDR2 YNNKEL (reference sequence). The CDR3 covers 13 residues. V dropped 4 bases and J dropped 13 bases, with 14 bases sitting between them. The V and J genes are TRBV3-1 (or the pseudogene TRBV3-2) and TRBJ1-6, with a weak D call TRBD1 (6 bases). This TCR was sampled from a woman aged 45 to 65 with acute COVID-19. Sequencing was performed on PBMCs or T cells enriched from blood (not recorded which). The CDR3 loop is CASSPRGAGPLHF. CDR3 coding DNA: TGTGCCAGCAGCCCCAGGGGAGCGGGGCCCCTCCACTTT.